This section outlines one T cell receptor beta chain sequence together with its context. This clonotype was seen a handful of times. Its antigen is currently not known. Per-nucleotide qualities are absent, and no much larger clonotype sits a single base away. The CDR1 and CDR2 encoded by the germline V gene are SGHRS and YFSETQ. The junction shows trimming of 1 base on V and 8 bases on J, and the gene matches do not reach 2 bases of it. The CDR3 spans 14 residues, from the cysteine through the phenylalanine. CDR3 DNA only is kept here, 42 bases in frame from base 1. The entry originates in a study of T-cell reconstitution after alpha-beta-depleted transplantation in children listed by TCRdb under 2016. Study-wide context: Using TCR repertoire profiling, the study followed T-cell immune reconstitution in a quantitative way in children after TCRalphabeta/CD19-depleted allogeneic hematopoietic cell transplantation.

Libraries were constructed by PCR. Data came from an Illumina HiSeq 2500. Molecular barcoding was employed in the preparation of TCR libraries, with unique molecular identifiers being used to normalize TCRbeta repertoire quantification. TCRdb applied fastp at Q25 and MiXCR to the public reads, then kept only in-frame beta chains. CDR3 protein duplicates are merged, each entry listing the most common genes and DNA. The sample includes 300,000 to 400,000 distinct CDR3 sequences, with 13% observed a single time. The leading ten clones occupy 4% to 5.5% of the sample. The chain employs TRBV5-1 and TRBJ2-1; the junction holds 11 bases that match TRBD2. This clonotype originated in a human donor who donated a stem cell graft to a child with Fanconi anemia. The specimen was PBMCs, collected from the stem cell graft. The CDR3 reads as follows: CASSLTSGGYEQFF. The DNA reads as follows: TGCGCCAGCAGCTTGACTAGCGGGGGTTATGAGCAGTTCTTC. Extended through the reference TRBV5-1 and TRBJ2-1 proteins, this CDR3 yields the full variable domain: KAGVTQTPRYLIKTRGQQVTLSCSPISGHRSVSWYQQTPGQGLQFLFEYFSETQRNKGNFPGRFSGRQFSNSRSEMNVSTLELGDSALYLCASSLTSGGYEQFFGPGTRLTVL.